The clone carrying this T cell receptor (beta chain) was counted between two and nine times. The data are from a study of blood T cell repertoires in COVID-19. Overall study context: Researchers got acute and convalescent COVID-19 samples from the United States, Italy and Spain. Sample material is recorded as cDNA or gDNA derived from T cells, B-cell-depleted T cells, or PBMCs.

This CDR3 region has 17 residues. Trimming removed 2 bases at V and 0 bases at J, with 13 bases between. The germline gives CDR1 MGHRA, CDR2 YSYEKL. The repertoire was sequenced with immunoSEQ multiplex PCR; TCRdb's copy has only in-frame clones and lacks some. In the table there are about 190,000 clones, approximately 86% of which are singletons. This sequence joins TRBV4-1 and TRBJ1-4; unclear D gene. The sequenced sample was peripheral blood. The TCR originated in a woman aged 25-40 years with active or convalescent COVID-19. The CDR3 DNA reads TGCGCCAGCAGCCAATTACCTCTAGGCGCAACTAATGAAAAACTGTTTTTT. It translates to CASSQLPLGATNEKLFF.